This T cell receptor (beta chain) was captured in a study of T-cell memory formation after mild COVID-19. CDR3 size: 15 residues. CDR1 and CDR2 (germline): SGHTA, FQGNSA. V dropped 3 bases and J dropped 5 bases, with 14 bases sitting between them. MiXCR, run by TCRdb on the 5' RACE reads, gives a single entry per CDR3 protein. The table includes approximately 440,000 distinct CDR3 sequences, over 15% detected once. Sequencing was performed on PBMCs or a T cell subset sorted from them (not recorded which). The chain recombines TRBV7-2 with TRBJ2-1; D is uncertain. This TCR came from an adult woman who had mild COVID-19 (a few samples of this study predate the infection). Cell type and time point are not known. CDR3 residues: CASSLSSIPDNEQFF. The CDR3 coding sequence is TGTGCCAGCAGCTTGTCTAGTATTCCCGACAATGAGCAGTTCTTC.